One sample yielded the 25 T cell receptor beta chains listed below, sequenced in a study of cytomegalovirus exposure and HLA in healthy donors. Amplification used 60 Vbeta primers and 13 Jbeta primers. Profiled with immunoSEQ multiplex PCR; TCRdb holds only in-frame clones, not every one. The sample records 190,000 or so clones, 82% being singletons. Sequencing was done on a sample of PBMCs. These receptors came from a boy aged 2 to 10 in good health and CMV-seronegative.

The gene calls are TRBV5-8 and TRBJ2-3; 8 bases line up with TRBD1. From germline, CDR1 is SGHTS and CDR2 YDEGEE. The junction had 12 bases not matched to a gene; V was cut back by 7 bases and J by 5 bases. This CDR3 is built from 15 residues. The CDR3 region has the DNA TGTGCCAGCGGGGCCGGGACAGGAATCCGAGATACGCAGTATTTT. It codes for CASGAGTGIRDTQYF. Full variable domain (remainder filled in from reference TRBV5-8 and TRBJ2-3): EAGVTQSPTHLIKTRGQQATLRCSPISGHTSVYWYQQALGLGLQFLLWYDEGEERNRGNFPPRFSGRQFPNYSSELNVNALELEDSALYLCASGAGTGIRDTQYFGPGTRLTVL.

V is TRBV5-3 and J is TRBJ2-5, with TRBD2 identical over 11 bases. TRBV5-3 is classed as an ORF, of uncertain function. This CDR3 region has 18 residues. The V segment lost 0 bases and the J segment 2 bases; nucleotides outside the gene matches: 9. The CDR3 loop is CARSLAGASGGSQETQYF. CDR3 bases: TGTGCCAGAAGCTTGGCCGGGGCTAGCGGGGGGTCTCAAGAGACCCAGTACTTC.

The chain carries TRBV7-2 and TRBJ2-7, with TRBD2 matching 8 bases. V dropped 1 base and J dropped 5; count of bases not matched to a gene: 7. This CDR3 is built from 15 residues. Germline V gene lookup returns CDR1 SGHTA and CDR2 FQGNSA. The CDR3 here is CASSLEGGGFDEQYF. In DNA, the CDR3 is TGTGCCAGCAGCTTAGAAGGCGGGGGGTTCGACGAGCAGTACTTC. The whole variable domain, filled in from reference TRBV7-2 and TRBJ2-7, reads GAGVSQSPSNKVTEKGKDVELRCDPISGHTALYWYRQSLGQGLEFLIYFQGNSAPDKSGLPSDRFSAERTGGSVSTLTIQRTQQEDSAVYLCASSLEGGGFDEQYFGPGTRLTVT.

CDR3 sequence reads: CASSTLFAGGNTEAFF. The DNA of the CDR3 is TGTGCCAGTAGTACCCTCTTCGCGGGGGGAAACACTGAAGCTTTCTTT. The chain employs TRBV19 and TRBJ1-1, with a possible D match to TRBD1 (5 bases). V lost 4 bases and J 2 bases, leaving 17 bases between the germline ends. Germline V CDR1 and CDR2: LNHDA, SQIVND (reference sequence). CDR3 size: 16 residues.

V and J are TRBV15 and TRBJ2-3; TRBD2 matches at 7 bases. The germline V gene has CDR1 LNHNV and CDR2 YYDKDF (reference sequence). V was pared by 1 base and J by 4 bases, with 5 bases of the junction left unmatched. The CDR3 runs to 15 residues. The CDR3 spells CATSRVGDYADTQYF. The CDR3 DNA sequence: TGTGCCACCAGCAGAGTTGGGGACTATGCAGATACGCAGTATTTT. The variable domain in full, with the rest retrieved from reference TRBV15 and TRBJ2-3, is DAMVIQNPRYQVTQFGKPVTLSCSQTLNHNVMYWYQQKSSQAPKLLFHYYDKDFNNEADTPDNFQSRRPNTSFCFLDIRSPGLGDTAMYLCATSRVGDYADTQYFGPGTRLTVL.

The chain is built from TRBV2 and TRBJ2-1, with a weak D call TRBD1 (6 bases). This CDR3 has 13 amino acids. CDR1 and CDR2 (germline): SNHLY, FYNNEI. Trimming removed 2 bases at V and 9 bases at J, with 11 bases between. The CDR3 is CASSEYRVGEQFF. In DNA, the CDR3 is TGTGCCAGCAGTGAATACAGGGTGGGTGAGCAGTTCTTC.

The J gene is TRBJ2-7, the V gene TRBV9; 11 bases align to TRBD1. The CDR3 is 14 amino acids. Losses at the gene ends were 4 bases for V and 7 bases for J; bases not matched to a gene: 7. CDR1 is SGDLS, CDR2 YYNGEE, per germline. The CDR3 loop is CASSPYGDRGEQYF. The CDR3 DNA is TGTGCCAGCAGCCCCTACGGGGACAGGGGGGAGCAGTACTTC.

The rearrangement links TRBV7-2 to TRBJ2-7; the match to TRBD2 covers 8 bases. Germline V CDR1 and CDR2: SGHTA, FQGNSA. Unmatched junction bases numbered 4, after V lost 3 bases and J lost 3 bases. The CDR3 is 14 residues long. CDR3 sequence reads: CASSFDGGDYEQYF. The CDR3, as DNA: TGTGCCAGCAGCTTCGACGGGGGGGACTACGAGCAGTACTTC. Together with reference TRBV7-2 and TRBJ2-7, the CDR3 gives the full variable domain: GAGVSQSPSNKVTEKGKDVELRCDPISGHTALYWYRQSLGQGLEFLIYFQGNSAPDKSGLPSDRFSAERTGGSVSTLTIQRTQQEDSAVYLCASSFDGGDYEQYFGPGTRLTVT.

The V call is TRBV30, the J call TRBJ2-7, with 11 bases aligning to TRBD2. This CDR3 is built from 12 residues. Germline values: CDR1 GTSNPN, CDR2 SVGIG (reference sequence). The junction had 2 bases not matched to a gene; V was cut back by 3 bases and J by 7 bases. CDR3 in amino acids: CAWSSSGGEQYF. The CDR3 bases are TGTGCCTGGAGCTCTAGCGGGGGGGAGCAGTACTTC.

In its sample, this clone was seen once. The chain employs TRBV2 and TRBJ2-5, with 9 bases aligning to TRBD2. V lost 7 bases, J lost 7 bases, and 10 bases stayed unmatched. CDR1 is SNHLY and CDR2 is FYNNEI in the germline V gene. CDR3 length equals 14 residues. The CDR3 region has the DNA TGTGCCAGCATGCCCGGGACTAGCCCGGGGACCCAGTACTTC. Its protein product is CASMPGTSPGTQYF. The variable domain in full, completed from reference TRBV2 and TRBJ2-5, reads EPEVTQTPSHQVTQMGQEVILRCVPISNHLYFYWYRQILGQKVEFLVSFYNNEISEKSEIFDDQFSVERPDGSNFTLKIRSTKLEDSAMYFCASMPGTSPGTQYFGPGTRLLVL.

This clone was found a few times. The chain couples TRBV6-6 to TRBJ2-3, with 8 bases matching TRBD1. The CDR3 has 16 amino acids. V trimming: 6 bases; J trimming: 0 bases; junction bases outside the gene matches: 8. CDR1 is MNHNY and CDR2 is SVGAGI in the germline V gene (reference sequence). The CDR3 nucleotides read TGTGCCAGCAGCACCACAGGGGGTCCGAGCACAGATACGCAGTATTTT. It encodes CASSTTGGPSTDTQYF.

The V call is TRBV4-3, the J call TRBJ1-5; perhaps TRBD1 as D (6 bases). CDR1 is LGHNA, CDR2 YSLEER, per germline. The CDR3 runs 14 residues. V was cut by 0 bases and J by 6 bases, with 9 bases left in between. CDR3 amino acids: CASSQEGGPQPQHF. CDR3 in DNA: TGCGCCAGCAGCCAAGAGGGGGGGCCTCAGCCCCAGCATTTT.

The rearrangement joins TRBV5-4 to TRBJ1-2; TRBD1 matches 10 bases. This CDR3 has 17 amino acids. CDR1 and CDR2 (germline): SGHNT, YYREEE (reference sequence). J lost 8 bases, V lost 6 bases, and 19 bases had no gene match. The CDR3 reads CASNVDPSTGTGEGYTF. For the CDR3, the DNA is TGTGCCAGCAATGTAGACCCTTCTACCGGGACAGGGGAAGGCTACACCTTC.

J is TRBJ2-1 and V is TRBV25-1; no clear D gene. CDR1 MGHDK and CDR2 SYGVNS come from the germline V gene. V was trimmed by 1 base and J by 3 bases, leaving 13 bases between them. This CDR3 has 16 amino acids. CDR3 coding DNA: TGTGCCAGCAGTGAATTCACACCGCCCGTCTACAATGAGCAGTTCTTC. Translated: CASSEFTPPVYNEQFF.

This chain links TRBV12-5 with TRBJ2-1; 16 bases are shared with TRBD2. The germline CDR1 and CDR2 sequences are LGHNT and FRNRAP. The CDR3 is 16 residues long. V lost 2 bases, J lost 7 bases, and 2 bases stayed unmatched. The CDR3 DNA sequence: TGTGCTAGTGGTTTGACGGGACTAGCGGGGGGGAATGAGCAGTTCTTC. Residues: CASGLTGLAGGNEQFF.

Only a few counts were recorded for this clone. The chain links TRBV4-2 to TRBJ1-5; possibly TRBD1 for D (5 bases). CDR1 LGHNA and CDR2 YNFKEQ come from the germline V gene. The CDR3 runs to 12 residues. Trimming removed 4 bases from V and 6 bases from J, with 7 bases in between. The CDR3 protein is CASSLDSQPQHF. DNA of the CDR3: TGTGCCAGCAGCCTAGACAGTCAGCCCCAGCATTTT.

A word on this clone: The same CDR3 can be traced to other DNA sequences in this sample. The genes are TRBV20-1 and TRBJ1-1; D gene unclear. Germline lookup yields CDR1 DFQATT and CDR2 SNEGSKA (reference sequence). This CDR3 is built from 10 residues. V lost 1 base to trimming and J lost 8 bases, with 5 bases between them. In DNA form, the CDR3 reads TGCAGTGCTAGAGTCCGGGAAGCTTTCTTT. Amino acid sequence: CSARVREAFF.

In this sample, this clone turned up a few times. The rearrangement uses TRBV7-2 and TRBJ2-3; maybe TRBD2 (5 bases). V lost 4 bases and J lost 2, with 16 bases in between. The CDR3 has 16 amino acids. CDR1 is SGHTA and CDR2 is FQGNSA in the germline V gene. CDR3 loop: CASSSRGLEYTDTQYF. The CDR3 DNA sequence: TGTGCCAGCAGCTCAAGAGGGCTAGAATACACAGATACGCAGTATTTT.

This clone turned up a few times. The CDR3, as DNA: TGTGCCAGCTCCGCATCGGACAGGGGGACTGAAGCTTTCTTT. Residues: CASSASDRGTEAFF. The chain links TRBV27 to TRBJ1-1; 10 bases align to TRBD1. CDR3 length equals 14 residues. Germline V gives CDR1 MNHEY, CDR2 SMNVEV (reference sequence). Trimming removed 8 bases from V and 5 bases from J; junction bases left unmatched: 8.

A few counts support this clone. J is TRBJ2-5 and V is TRBV4-3; 9 nucleotides match TRBD2. V shed 0 bases, J shed 3 bases, and the junction held 5 bases outside the gene matches. CDR1 and CDR2 from the germline V gene are LGHNA and YSLEER. CDR3 size: 16 residues. In nucleotides, the CDR3 is TGCGCCAGCAGCCAAGAAATCGTAGCGGGGGAAGAGACCCAGTACTTC. Translation: CASSQEIVAGEETQYF.

J is TRBJ1-1 and V is TRBV4-3; possible D gene TRBD1, 6 bases. Per germline, CDR1 LGHNA and CDR2 YSLEER. The CDR3 totals 14 residues. V dropped 2 bases and J dropped 0 bases, with 7 bases sitting between them. CDR3 bases: TGCGCCAGCAGCCAAAGGACAGTGAACACTGAAGCTTTCTTT. This sequence encodes CASSQRTVNTEAFF.

The DNA for the CDR3 is TGTGCCAGCAGCTATTATAATGAAAAACTGTTTTTT. Its protein product is CASSYYNEKLFF. This rearrangement joins TRBV7-9 to TRBJ1-4; no definite D call. The germline gives CDR1 SEHNR, CDR2 FQNEAQ (reference sequence). V was clipped by 4 bases and J by 4 bases, with 4 bases between them. The CDR3 has 12 residues.

The chain carries TRBV4-1 and TRBJ2-7; 8 nucleotides line up with TRBD2. The V gene's germline CDR1 is MGHRA and CDR2 YSYEKL. V shed 2 bases and J 6 bases; nucleotides not matched to a gene: 9. The CDR3 extends over 15 amino acids. The CDR3 protein is CASSQPGLVNVEQYF. CDR3 nucleotide sequence: TGCGCCAGCAGCCAACCGGGACTAGTTAACGTCGAGCAGTACTTC.

J is TRBJ2-1 and V is TRBV15, with 9 positions matching TRBD2. CDR1 is LNHNV, CDR2 YYDKDF, per germline (reference sequence). The J segment lost 1 base and the V segment lost 3 bases, leaving 7 bases of the junction unmatched. The CDR3 is 17 residues long. The DNA of the CDR3 is TGTGCCACCAGCAGGAAAGCGGGGGGCTTATCCTACAATGAGCAGTTCTTC. It codes for CATSRKAGGLSYNEQFF.

This chain uses TRBV7-9 with TRBJ2-3; no clear D. CDR1 and CDR2 (germline): SEHNR, FQNEAQ (reference sequence). V lost 7 bases and J 6 bases, leaving 11 bases between the germline ends. The CDR3 totals 12 residues. This CDR3 reads CASIDWADTQYF. CDR3 nucleotide sequence: TGTGCCAGCATCGATTGGGCGGATACGCAGTATTTT. Variable domain in full (rest from reference TRBV7-9 and TRBJ2-3): DTGVSQNPRHKITKRGQNVTFRCDPISEHNRLYWYRQTLGQGPEFLTYFQNEAQLEKSRLLSDRFSAERPKGSFSTLEIQRTEQGDSAMYLCASIDWADTQYFGPGTRLTVL.